What follows is one T cell receptor (beta chain) and its context. The data were taken from a study of T cell changes during pregnancy in multiple sclerosis. TCRdb's table, derived via immunoSEQ multiplex PCR, lists solely in-frame clones and lacks some. Among around 47,000 clones, 94% were seen once, and the ten largest hold around 4%. With 5 bases clipped from V and 7 bases from J, the junction kept 10 bases outside the gene matches. From germline, CDR1 is SEHNR and CDR2 FQNEAQ (reference sequence). There are 17 residues in the CDR3. This clonotype originated in a female donor with multiple sclerosis, enrolled in a pregnancy study. The specimen was CD8+ T cells from peripheral blood mononuclear cells, collected in the first trimester of pregnancy. The chain carries TRBV7-9 and TRBJ2-1, with 14 positions matching TRBD2. In DNA form, the CDR3 reads TGTGCCAGCAGCGGCTTGGGACTAGCGGGAGTCTATAATGAGCAGTTCTTC. Protein product: CASSGLGLAGVYNEQFF.